This T cell receptor (beta chain) is from a study of blood T cell repertoires in COVID-19. Study summary: COVID-19 samples, acute and convalescent, were from the United States, Italy and Spain.

This CDR3 comprises 14 residues. V shed 7 bases, J shed 5 bases, and the junction held 8 bases outside the gene matches. The V gene's germline CDR1 is MNHEY and CDR2 SVGAGI. Using immunoSEQ multiplex PCR, the repertoire was profiled, and TCRdb retains in-frame clones only, with some absent. This sample has 130,000 to 150,000 clones, with roughly 88% found just once. The Seattle site enrolled patients during active infection and followed them longitudinally. Material: peripheral blood. The clonotype comes from a woman aged 55-69 years with COVID-19, enrolled during active disease. This chain links TRBV6-5 with TRBJ2-7; the match to TRBD2 covers 10 bases. The CDR3 DNA is TGTGCCAGCACCCCACGGACTAGCGGCCACGAGCAGTACTTC. Its translation is CASTPRTSGHEQYF.